One sample yielded the 25 T cell receptor beta chains listed below, sequenced in a study of T cells in Graves' hyperthyroidism and ophthalmopathy. The TCR beta CDR3 regions underwent amplification using RNA transcripts as the source. The HTBI primer set was used in a first-round RT-PCR of the TCR CDR3. TCRdb processed the multiplex PCR reads anew with MiXCR; each CDR3 protein has one entry. The profile shows 550,000 to 650,000 distinct CDR3 sequences, 11% to 15% of them singletons. Sequenced: blood. These receptor sequences come from a woman in her thirties or forties with Graves' hyperthyroidism.

The sample holds many counts of this clonotype. The chain couples TRBV28 to TRBJ2-1; 9 bases are shared with TRBD2. V trimming: 4 bases; J trimming: 1 base; junction bases outside the gene matches: 5. The CDR3 covers 16 residues. Germline loops: CDR1 MDHEN, CDR2 SYDVKM. DNA for the CDR3: TGTGCCAGCAGTTCCCCGACTAGCGGATCCTACAATGAGCAGTTCTTC. It encodes CASSSPTSGSYNEQFF.

In regard to this clonotype: A much larger clone sits a single nucleotide away, making a read error possible. V gene TRBV2 combines with J gene TRBJ1-4; D may be TRBD1 (6 bases). CDR1 and CDR2 (germline): SNHLY, FYNNEI. The germline V and J ends were trimmed by 10 bases and 7 bases, with 16 bases remaining between them. The CDR3 is 13 amino acids. CDR3 region: CAIPGRGFEKLFF. CDR3 sequence (DNA): TGTGCCATCCCGGGCAGGGGCTTTGAAAAACTGTTTTTT.

This clonotype was recorded many times. This chain uses TRBV27 with TRBJ2-7; D is unclear. The CDR3 consists of 20 residues. Germline CDR1 MNHEY, CDR2 SMNVEV (reference sequence). The V end was cut by 2 bases, the J end by 2 bases, with 28 bases between. The CDR3 nucleotides read TGTGCCAGCAGTTTACTACCCTTTGTTAAATCCGGGTCTTGGGCCTACGAGCAGTACTTC. It specifies CASSLLPFVKSGSWAYEQYF.

This clonotype was recorded at least ten times. The chain carries TRBV11-3 and TRBJ2-5; the match to TRBD2 covers 7 bases. The trim removed 5 bases at V and 5 bases at J, leaving 5 bases unmatched. The CDR3 consists of 13 residues. Germline assignment: CDR1 SGHNT and CDR2 YENEEA. CDR3 region: CASSAGVKETQYF. In nucleotides, the CDR3 is TGTGCCAGCAGCGCGGGGGTGAAGGAGACCCAGTACTTC.

This clonotype was counted many times. The CDR3 sequence: CASSGTGAHNEQFF. The CDR3, as DNA: TGTGCCAGCAGTGGGACAGGGGCCCACAATGAGCAGTTCTTC. This sequence joins TRBV2 and TRBJ2-1; 9 positions agree with TRBD1. The CDR3 runs to 14 residues. Germline loops: CDR1 SNHLY, CDR2 FYNNEI. V lost 4 bases and J lost 5; bases outside the gene matches: 3.

This clonotype showed up just a few times. V and J are TRBV5-1 and TRBJ2-2; no clear D gene. CDR1 SGHRS and CDR2 YFSETQ come from the germline V gene. The length of the CDR3 is 15 residues. V was trimmed by 0 bases and J by 5 bases, leaving 11 bases between them. CDR3 sequence: CASSLVMSGTGELFF. The CDR3 DNA is TGCGCCAGCAGCTTGGTGATGTCGGGTACCGGGGAGCTGTTTTTT.

As to this clonotype: One end of the junction fails to match germline, which may point to a read error. The chain recombines TRBV28 with TRBJ1-5; no definite D call. Germline values: CDR1 MDHEN, CDR2 SYDVKM. This CDR3 spans 12 amino acids. Here the CDR3 DNA reads TGTGCCAGGAGTTTTGGCAATCAGCCCCAGCATTTT. Its translation is CARSFGNQPQHF.

V gene TRBV28 combines with J gene TRBJ1-1; D is ambiguous. The germline V gene encodes CDR1 MDHEN and CDR2 SYDVKM. The CDR3 has 11 amino acids. Trimming removed 6 bases at V and 3 bases at J, with 5 bases between. The CDR3, as DNA: TGTGCCAGCAGGGAACACACTGAAGCTTTCTTT. Its translation: CASREHTEAFF.

This clonotype was counted between two and nine times. This chain uses TRBV9 with TRBJ2-7; 9 nucleotides line up with TRBD2. This CDR3 is 16 amino acids long. The V and J ends lost 0 bases and 2 bases, in that order; junction bases with no gene match: 6. Per germline, CDR1 SGDLS and CDR2 YYNGEE. The CDR3 sequence: CASSVGSSGAPYEQYF. CDR3 DNA: TGTGCCAGCAGCGTAGGCTCTAGCGGGGCACCCTACGAGCAGTACTTC.

This clonotype was observed at least ten times. The gene calls are TRBV28 and TRBJ2-7; D possibly corresponds to TRBD2 (6 bases). This CDR3 has 15 amino acids. V lost 5 bases, J lost 1 base, and 15 bases lay in between. Germline assignment: CDR1 MDHEN and CDR2 SYDVKM. CDR3 sequence (DNA): TGTGCCAGCAGTCCCCGGGACTCCCTTTCCTACGAGCAGTACTTC. As protein: CASSPRDSLSYEQYF.

The chain combines TRBV19 with TRBJ2-7, with D perhaps matching TRBD1 or TRBD2 (5 bases each). Germline V gene lookup returns CDR1 LNHDA and CDR2 SQIVND (reference sequence). Trimming shortened V by 7 bases and J by 0 bases, and 13 bases separated the two germline ends. CDR3 length: 14 residues. The CDR3 sequence: CASKPGPASYEQYF. The CDR3 DNA is TGTGCCAGTAAACCGGGGCCCGCCTCCTACGAGCAGTACTTC.

At least ten counts were recorded for this clonotype. The chain is built from TRBV28 and TRBJ2-7; D may be TRBD2 (5 bases). Germline loops: CDR1 MDHEN, CDR2 SYDVKM. This CDR3 has 15 residues. Trimming stripped 6 bases from V and 0 bases from J, with 15 bases between. The CDR3 region has the DNA TGTGCCAGCAGCGCGTCGGGGTCCAGCTCCTACGAGCAGTACTTC. Translating it yields CASSASGSSSYEQYF. The variable domain in full, with the rest retrieved from reference TRBV28 and TRBJ2-7, is DVKVTQSSRYLVKRTGEKVFLECVQDMDHENMFWYRQDPGLGLRLIYFSYDVKMKEKGDIPEGYSVSREKKERFSLILESASTNQTSMYLCASSASGSSSYEQYFGPGTRLTVT.

The CDR3 nucleotides are TGTGCCAGCAGCCTCCGGGGCAGGACTGAAGCTTTCTTT. It yields the protein CASSLRGRTEAFF. This chain uses TRBV6-1 with TRBJ1-1, with D possibly matching TRBD1 (5 bases). Deletions cut 6 bases from V and 5 bases from J, with 13 bases between. Germline loops: CDR1 MNHNS, CDR2 SASEGT. The CDR3 length is 13 residues.

In its sample, this clonotype was seen a few times. The V call is TRBV12-5, the J call TRBJ2-3; tentative D call: TRBD2 (6 bases). In germline, CDR1 is LGHNT, CDR2 FRNRAP. The ends were cut back, 5 bases at V and 0 bases at J, with 9 bases in the middle. The CDR3 consists of 14 residues. The CDR3 nucleotides read TGTGCTAGTGGTCCGGGACTGAGCACAGATACGCAGTATTTT. This encodes CASGPGLSTDTQYF.

This clonotype was seen ten or more times. The chain couples TRBV30 to TRBJ2-2; 8 nucleotides match TRBD2. CDR3 size: 14 residues. V lost 4 bases and J lost 7; bases outside the gene matches: 8. Per the germline V gene, CDR1 is GTSNPN and CDR2 is SVGIG (reference sequence). CDR3 sequence (DNA): TGTGCCTGGACATTGGTGGCGGGAGGCGGGGAGCTGTTTTTT. It translates to CAWTLVAGGGELFF.

This clonotype appeared many times. The rearrangement links TRBV13 to TRBJ2-7; D may match TRBD1 or TRBD2 (5 bases each). CDR1 and CDR2 (germline): PRHDT, FYEKMQ (reference sequence). The germline V and J ends were trimmed by 2 bases and 6 bases, with 20 bases remaining between them. The CDR3 spans 16 residues. The CDR3 is CASSLTGTLTGGEQYF. CDR3 sequence (DNA): TGTGCCAGCAGCTTAACCGGGACCCTCACCGGCGGCGAGCAGTACTTC.

This chain uses TRBV2 with TRBJ2-3, with D possibly being TRBD2 (6 bases). CDR3 length equals 17 residues. Germline V lookup: CDR1 SNHLY, CDR2 FYNNEI. V lost 3 bases, J lost 1 base, and 17 bases lay in between. In DNA form, the CDR3 reads TGTGCCAGCAGTGACGCCGGGGGATACCTCGGCACAGATACGCAGTATTTT. Amino acids: CASSDAGGYLGTDTQYF.

This clonotype has ten or more counts. The gene calls are TRBV28 and TRBJ1-5, with a possible D match to TRBD1 (6 bases). The CDR3 totals 16 residues. The V end lost 0 bases, the J end lost 2 bases, and 11 bases lay between the germline ends. Germline CDR1 and CDR2: MDHEN and SYDVKM. CDR3 nucleotides: TGTGCCAGCAGTTTATGGGGGGGCGAGGGCAATCAGCCCCAGCATTTT. Protein product: CASSLWGGEGNQPQHF.

A word on this clonotype: This may be a read error, as it is one base from a much larger clone. V is TRBV28 and J is TRBJ2-1; 10 bases agree with TRBD2. The V gene's germline CDR1 is MDHEN and CDR2 SYDVKM. The CDR3 length is 15 residues. Trimming at V came to 8 bases and at J to 7 bases, leaving 11 bases not matched to a gene. As DNA, the CDR3 is TGTGCCAGCGCAAATAGCGGGAGGTACTGGAATGAGCAGTTCTTC. Protein product: CASANSGRYWNEQFF.

This clonotype came up many times. The chain is built from TRBV2 and TRBJ1-5; TRBD1 is a possible D gene (5 bases). V gave up 9 bases and J gave up 9 bases, with 21 bases separating them. From germline, CDR1 is SNHLY and CDR2 FYNNEI. This CDR3 is 14 amino acids long. The CDR3 DNA reads TGTGCCAGGAGGGCCCGCCAGGGACGGTGGCCCCAGCATTTT. It specifies CARRARQGRWPQHF.

This clonotype has at least ten counts. The J gene is TRBJ1-1, the V gene TRBV19; TRBD1 agrees at 11 bases. Germline CDR1 is LNHDA and CDR2 is SQIVND (reference sequence). This CDR3 region has 16 residues. Germline trimming cut 7 bases from V and 5 bases from J; bases unmatched to any gene: 12. CDR3 region: CASTPGQGALLTEAFF. DNA of the CDR3: TGTGCCAGTACCCCCGGACAGGGGGCATTGTTGACTGAAGCTTTCTTT. Based on the CDR3 plus reference TRBV19 and TRBJ1-1, the full variable domain is DGGITQSPKYLFRKEGQNVTLSCEQNLNHDAMYWYRQDPGQGLRLIYYSQIVNDFQKGDIAEGYSVSREKKESFPLTVTSAQKNPTAFYLCASTPGQGALLTEAFFGQGTRLTVV.

At least ten counts were recorded for this clonotype. The V gene is TRBV7-2, the J gene TRBJ2-3, with 8 bases fitting TRBD1. The CDR3 spans 16 residues. With 4 bases clipped from V and 2 bases from J, the junction kept 8 bases outside the gene matches. Germline CDR1 reads SGHTA; CDR2 reads FQGNSA. The CDR3 bases are TGTGCCAGCAGCTCAAACCGGGACAGGTTCACAGATACGCAGTATTTT. It translates to CASSSNRDRFTDTQYF. Filled out from reference TRBV7-2 and TRBJ2-3, the complete variable domain reads GAGVSQSPSNKVTEKGKDVELRCDPISGHTALYWYRQSLGQGLEFLIYFQGNSAPDKSGLPSDRFSAERTGGSVSTLTIQRTQQEDSAVYLCASSSNRDRFTDTQYFGPGTRLTVL.

This clonotype was observed many times. V gene TRBV28 combines with J gene TRBJ1-2, with a tentative D call TRBD1 (5 bases). CDR1 is MDHEN, CDR2 SYDVKM, per germline. The CDR3 contains 13 residues. V was pared by 7 bases and J by 4 bases, with 13 bases between. CDR3 in amino acids: CASTLEGIYGYTF. The DNA of the CDR3 is TGTGCCAGCACCCTGGAGGGGATCTATGGCTACACCTTC.

This clonotype was counted between two and nine times. The chain is built from TRBV20-1 and TRBJ2-2; D gene unclear. Trimming stripped 5 bases from V and 2 bases from J, with 15 bases between. The CDR3 sequence is 15 residues long. The germline V gene encodes CDR1 DFQATT and CDR2 SNEGSKA (reference sequence). The CDR3 DNA reads TGCAGTGCTGAAGGTCATGGCTACAACACCGGGGAGCTGTTTTTT. Its protein product is CSAEGHGYNTGELFF.

This clonotype was seen at least ten times. The chain carries TRBV20-1 and TRBJ2-5, with unresolved D. This CDR3 has 14 residues. Germline CDR1 reads DFQATT; CDR2 reads SNEGSKA (reference sequence). The V end lost 0 bases, the J end lost 0 bases, and 8 bases lay between the germline ends. The DNA for the CDR3 is TGCAGTGCTAGAGATCCCATCCACCAAGAGACCCAGTACTTC. The encoded protein is CSARDPIHQETQYF.